These 9 T cell receptor beta chains share one sample of origin, sequenced in a study of blood T cell repertoires in COVID-19. The repertoire was sequenced with immunoSEQ multiplex PCR; TCRdb's copy has only in-frame clones and lacks some. Among 95,000 to 110,000 clones listed, more than 85% were seen once. Sequenced material: peripheral blood. These receptors were obtained from a human donor in a cohort sampled during active COVID-19.

This clone appeared once. The chain links TRBV7-8 to TRBJ1-2, with D unclear. This CDR3 region has 14 residues. The germline V and J ends were trimmed by 4 bases and 3 bases, with 12 bases remaining between them. Germline-derived CDR1 and CDR2 are SGHVS and FQNEAQ. CDR3 nucleotides: TGTGCCAGCAGCTCCGGAAGACAACACTATGGCTACACCTTC. Its protein is CASSSGRQHYGYTF.

This chain links TRBV3-1 (or the pseudogene TRBV3-2) with TRBJ2-7, with 8 bases fitting TRBD1. V lost 5 bases to trimming and J lost 4 bases; unmatched junction nucleotides: 10. CDR1 and CDR2 from the germline V gene are LGHDT and YNNKEL (reference sequence). The CDR3 contains 15 residues. The CDR3, as DNA: TGTGCCAGCAGCGCATGGGGACAGGCAGTGTACGAGCAGTACTTC. This encodes CASSAWGQAVYEQYF.

The rearrangement links TRBV7-9 to TRBJ2-4, with 7 bases lining up with TRBD2. Unmatched junction bases numbered 4, after V lost 1 base and J lost 1 base. Looked up from germline, CDR1 is SEHNR and CDR2 is FQNEAQ (reference sequence). This CDR3 has 16 residues. The DNA of the CDR3 is TGTGCCAGCAGCTTAGTGGGGGGGTCGGCCAAAAACATTCAGTACTTC. Its translation: CASSLVGGSAKNIQYF. The entire variable domain, with the rest obtained from reference TRBV7-9 and TRBJ2-4, is as follows: DTGVSQNPRHKITKRGQNVTFRCDPISEHNRLYWYRQTLGQGPEFLTYFQNEAQLEKSRLLSDRFSAERPKGSFSTLEIQRTEQGDSAMYLCASSLVGGSAKNIQYFGAGTRLSVL.

In its sample, this clone was seen a few times. The V and J genes are TRBV4-1 and TRBJ1-2; 7 bases map to TRBD1. This CDR3 has 16 amino acids. The V and J ends lost 0 bases and 5 bases, in that order; junction bases with no gene match: 9. Germline V gene lookup returns CDR1 MGHRA and CDR2 YSYEKL. CDR3 DNA sequence: TGCGCCAGCAGCCAAGATACGCCAGGGGGGTTATATGGCTACACCTTC. Protein product: CASSQDTPGGLYGYTF.

The rearrangement uses TRBV9 and TRBJ1-1, with D perhaps matching TRBD1 (5 bases). CDR1 SGDLS and CDR2 YYNGEE come from the germline V gene. CDR3 length: 14 amino acids. V was cut by 4 bases and J by 3 bases, with 13 bases left in between. Written as DNA, the CDR3 is TGTGCCAGCAGCCCCCTTGGGGGGGACACTGAAGCTTTCTTT. Amino acid sequence: CASSPLGGDTEAFF.

The rearrangement links TRBV19 to TRBJ1-2; TRBD1 might be the D (5 bases). The CDR3 is made up of 12 amino acids. Germline V CDR1 and CDR2: LNHDA, SQIVND (reference sequence). Trimming took off 5 bases at V and 5 bases at J, with 9 bases between the two ends. As DNA, the CDR3 is TGTGCCAGTAGTCGACAGATTTATGGCTACACCTTC. Its translation is CASSRQIYGYTF.

This sequence joins TRBV3-1 (or the pseudogene TRBV3-2) and TRBJ2-5; D possibly corresponds to TRBD1 (7 bases). V lost 4 bases to trimming and J lost 0 bases, with 12 bases between them. Germline V gene data show CDR1 as LGHDT and CDR2 as YNNKEL (reference sequence). The CDR3 is made up of 15 amino acids. CDR3 loop: CASSRGDRDQETQYF. CDR3 bases: TGTGCCAGCAGCCGGGGGGACAGAGACCAAGAGACCCAGTACTTC.

This chain joins TRBV11-2 and TRBJ2-7; TRBD1 matches at 10 bases. CDR3 size: 15 residues. V shed 2 bases, J shed 0 bases, and the junction held 1 base outside the gene matches. The germline V gene has CDR1 SGHAT and CDR2 FQNNGV. In DNA, the CDR3 is TGTGCCAGCAGCTTATGGACAGGGGGCTCCTACGAGCAGTACTTC. This sequence encodes CASSLWTGGSYEQYF.

The V and J genes are TRBV5-1 and TRBJ2-6, with 9 nucleotides matching TRBD1. With 4 bases clipped from V and 4 bases from J, the junction kept 9 bases outside the gene matches. Germline assignment: CDR1 SGHRS and CDR2 YFSETQ. This CDR3 is 17 amino acids long. CDR3 in amino acids: CASSNRDRVSGANVLTF. Written as DNA, the CDR3 is TGCGCCAGCAGCAACCGGGACAGGGTGTCCGGGGCCAACGTCCTGACTTTC.